The 13 T cell receptor beta chains presented below share a single source sample, sequenced in a study of CD8 T cells in Susac syndrome. Random hexamers were used to reverse transcribe an amount of about 0.45 to 1 ug RNA. TCRdb re-analysed the immunoSEQ multiplex PCR reads in MiXCR, keeping a single row per CDR3 protein. The sample has around 200,000 distinct CDR3 sequences, 85% to 95% seen once. The sample taken for sequencing was CD4+ T cells from PBMCs. The receptors were gathered from a human donor in good health.

The chain joins TRBV9 to TRBJ2-3; D is uncertain. Germline V gene data show CDR1 as SGDLS and CDR2 as YYNGEE. The V end lost 1 base, the J end lost 2 bases, and 8 bases lay between the germline ends. CDR3 length: 14 residues. CDR3 DNA: TGTGCCAGCAGCGTAAACAGCTACACAGATACGCAGTATTTT. Protein sequence: CASSVNSYTDTQYF. The complete variable domain, with remaining parts taken from reference TRBV9 and TRBJ2-3, reads DSGVTQTPKHLITATGQRVTLRCSPRSGDLSVYWYQQSLDQGLQFLIQYYNGEERAKGNILERFSAQQFPDLHSELNLSSLELGDSALYFCASSVNSYTDTQYFGPGTRLTVL.

This rearrangement joins TRBV5-6 to TRBJ1-2; 8 nucleotides agree with TRBD1. CDR3 size: 13 residues. Per germline, CDR1 SGHDT and CDR2 YYEEEE. Trimming removed 7 bases from V and 4 bases from J; junction bases left unmatched: 6. The CDR3 nucleotides are TGTGCCAGCTCCCGGACAGGGACCTATGGCTACACCTTC. Protein sequence: CASSRTGTYGYTF.

The CDR3 is CAWSRDMNTEAFF. CDR3 in DNA: TGTGCCTGGAGTCGAGACATGAACACTGAAGCTTTCTTT. This rearrangement joins TRBV30 to TRBJ1-1; no clear D gene. The V end was cut by 2 bases, the J end by 0 bases, with 7 bases between. Germline CDR1 reads GTSNPN; CDR2 reads SVGIG (reference sequence). CDR3 length: 13 amino acids.

This chain connects TRBV30 to TRBJ2-3; D unclear. The CDR3 loop spans 17 amino acids. Germline CDR1 is GTSNPN and CDR2 is SVGIG (reference sequence). The germline V and J ends were trimmed by 0 bases and 2 bases, with 18 bases remaining between them. CDR3 nucleotide sequence: TGTGCCTGGAGTGTACTTGGCCCACTCGGCGCCACAGATACGCAGTATTTT. Amino acid sequence: CAWSVLGPLGATDTQYF.

The chain combines TRBV6-2 or TRBV6-3 with TRBJ2-3, with 9 positions matching TRBD2. Germline CDR1 reads MNHEY; CDR2 reads SVGEGT. J gave up 2 bases and V 6 bases, and 18 bases lay outside the gene matches. CDR3 length: 19 residues. The CDR3 is CASSLIAGARRGATDTQYF. In DNA, the CDR3 is TGTGCCAGCAGCTTGATAGCGGGAGCAAGACGAGGGGCCACAGATACGCAGTATTTT.

The genes are TRBV3-1 and TRBJ2-2, with D perhaps matching TRBD1 (5 bases). The CDR3 consists of 15 residues. V lost 0 bases and J lost 7, with 12 bases in between. The germline V gene encodes CDR1 LGHDT and CDR2 YNNKEL (reference sequence). The CDR3 spells CASSQEPRASGELFF. DNA for the CDR3: TGTGCCAGCAGCCAAGAGCCCAGGGCGAGCGGGGAGCTGTTTTTT.

This chain connects TRBV27 to TRBJ1-2; 12 nucleotides line up with TRBD1. V dropped 8 bases and J dropped 8; count of bases not matched to a gene: 6. The CDR3 consists of 13 residues. Germline CDR1 is MNHEY and CDR2 is SMNVEV (reference sequence). In DNA, the CDR3 is TGTGCCAGCTCACCGGGACAGGGGGCAGGCTACACCTTC. Protein sequence: CASSPGQGAGYTF.

The count of this clonotype is one. The chain uses TRBV20-1 and TRBJ2-7; D not certain. The germline V and J ends were trimmed by 1 base and 4 bases, with 11 bases remaining between them. The CDR3 has 13 residues. The germline gives CDR1 DFQATT, CDR2 SNEGSKA (reference sequence). DNA for the CDR3: TGCAGTGCTAGAGCCGGTAGTCGATACGAGCAGTACTTC. Translated, it gives CSARAGSRYEQYF.

The sample holds one count of this clonotype. V is TRBV12-3 or TRBV12-4 and J is TRBJ2-1; no clear D gene. This CDR3 is built from 12 residues. Trimming took 7 bases from V and 8 from J, leaving 12 bases between them. Written as DNA, the CDR3 is TGTGCCAGCACCCTGATTGTCCATGAGCAGTTCTTC. Protein sequence: CASTLIVHEQFF.

V gene TRBV11-2 combines with J gene TRBJ2-1; D remains ambiguous. Per germline, CDR1 SGHAT and CDR2 FQNNGV. This CDR3 has 13 residues. Trimming pared 5 bases from V and 3 bases from J, leaving 8 bases between. The CDR3 here is CASSIDIYNEQFF. The CDR3 DNA is TGTGCCAGCAGCATTGACATCTACAATGAGCAGTTCTTC.

This clonotype is a singleton in its sample. The CDR3 sequence is CASSLGTRGYNEQFF. The CDR3 DNA follows: TGTGCCAGCAGTTTAGGGACCCGGGGGTACAATGAGCAGTTCTTC. J is TRBJ2-1 and V is TRBV12-3 or TRBV12-4, with D possibly TRBD2 on 6 matching bases. The CDR3 is 15 residues long. V was cut by 1 base and J by 4 bases, with 11 bases left in between.

The gene calls are TRBV28 and TRBJ2-3, with D possibly matching TRBD2 (5 bases). The CDR3 totals 11 residues. V lost 10 bases and J lost 5, with 10 bases in between. CDR1 is MDHEN and CDR2 is SYDVKM in the germline V gene. Here the CDR3 DNA reads TGTGCCACCGGTGGAGGAGATACGCAGTATTTT. Amino acids: CATGGGDTQYF.

This rearrangement joins TRBV20-1 to TRBJ2-5, with 12 bases lining up with TRBD1. Trimming took 7 bases from V and 7 from J; bases not matched to a gene: 7. The germline V gene has CDR1 DFQATT and CDR2 SNEGSKA (reference sequence). There are 13 residues in the CDR3. CDR3 DNA sequence: TGCAGTGGACCGGGACAGGGGGCAGGGACCCAGTACTTC. Residues: CSGPGQGAGTQYF.